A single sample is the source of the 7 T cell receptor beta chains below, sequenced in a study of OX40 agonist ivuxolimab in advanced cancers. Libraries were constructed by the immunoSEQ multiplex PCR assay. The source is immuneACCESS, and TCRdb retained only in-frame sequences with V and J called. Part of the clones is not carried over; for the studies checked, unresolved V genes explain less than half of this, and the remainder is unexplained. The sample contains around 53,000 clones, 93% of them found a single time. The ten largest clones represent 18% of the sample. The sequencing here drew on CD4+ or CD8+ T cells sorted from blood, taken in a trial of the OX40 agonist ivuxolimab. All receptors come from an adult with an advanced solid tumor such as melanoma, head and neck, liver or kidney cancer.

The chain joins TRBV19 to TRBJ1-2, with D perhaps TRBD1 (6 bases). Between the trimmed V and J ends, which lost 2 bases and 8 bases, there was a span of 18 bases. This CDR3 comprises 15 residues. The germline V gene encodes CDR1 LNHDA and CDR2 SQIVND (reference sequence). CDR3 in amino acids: CASSISGAPLWGYTF. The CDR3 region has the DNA TGTGCCAGTAGTATATCAGGGGCCCCCCTATGGGGCTACACCTTC.

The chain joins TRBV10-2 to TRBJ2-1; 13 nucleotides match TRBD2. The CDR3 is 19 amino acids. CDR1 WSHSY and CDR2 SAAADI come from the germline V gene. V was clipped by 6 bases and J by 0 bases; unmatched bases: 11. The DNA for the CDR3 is TGCGCCAGCAGCGACCCCGGACTAGCGGGAGCGAGCTCCTACAATGAGCAGTTCTTC. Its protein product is CASSDPGLAGASSYNEQFF.

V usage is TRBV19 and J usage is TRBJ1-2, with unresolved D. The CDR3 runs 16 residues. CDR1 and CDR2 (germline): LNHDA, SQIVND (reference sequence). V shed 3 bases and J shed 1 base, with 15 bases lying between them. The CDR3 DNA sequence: TGTGCCAGTAGTATGGACCCCTTGGCAGTTAACTATGGCTACACCTTC. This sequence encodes CASSMDPLAVNYGYTF.

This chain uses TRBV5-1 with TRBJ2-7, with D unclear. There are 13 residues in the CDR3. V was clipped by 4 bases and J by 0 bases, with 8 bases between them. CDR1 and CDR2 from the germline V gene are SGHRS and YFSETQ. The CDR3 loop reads CASSRQDSYEQYF. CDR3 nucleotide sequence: TGCGCCAGCAGCCGTCAGGACTCCTACGAGCAGTACTTC.

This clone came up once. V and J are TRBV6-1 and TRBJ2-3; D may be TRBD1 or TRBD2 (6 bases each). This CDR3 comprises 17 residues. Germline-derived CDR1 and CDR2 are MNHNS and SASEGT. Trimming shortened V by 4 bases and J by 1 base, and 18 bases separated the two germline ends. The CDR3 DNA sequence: TGTGCCAGCAGTGGCACCGTGGGGGGCGGCGGCACAGATACGCAGTATTTT. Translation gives CASSGTVGGGGTDTQYF.

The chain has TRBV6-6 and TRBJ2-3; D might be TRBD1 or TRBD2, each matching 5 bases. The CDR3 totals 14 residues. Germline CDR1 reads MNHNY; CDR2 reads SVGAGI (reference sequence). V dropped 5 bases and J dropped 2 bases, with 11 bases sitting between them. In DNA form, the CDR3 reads TGTGCCAGCAGTCGGGACCTAAACACAGATACGCAGTATTTT. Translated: CASSRDLNTDTQYF.

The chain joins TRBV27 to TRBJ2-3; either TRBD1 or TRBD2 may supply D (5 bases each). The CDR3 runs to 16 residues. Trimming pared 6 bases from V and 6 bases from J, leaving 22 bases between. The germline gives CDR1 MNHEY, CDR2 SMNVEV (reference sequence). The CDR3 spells CASSLIHPRELDTQYF. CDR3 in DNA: TGTGCCAGCAGCCTTATTCACCCCAGGGAGTTGGATACGCAGTATTTT.